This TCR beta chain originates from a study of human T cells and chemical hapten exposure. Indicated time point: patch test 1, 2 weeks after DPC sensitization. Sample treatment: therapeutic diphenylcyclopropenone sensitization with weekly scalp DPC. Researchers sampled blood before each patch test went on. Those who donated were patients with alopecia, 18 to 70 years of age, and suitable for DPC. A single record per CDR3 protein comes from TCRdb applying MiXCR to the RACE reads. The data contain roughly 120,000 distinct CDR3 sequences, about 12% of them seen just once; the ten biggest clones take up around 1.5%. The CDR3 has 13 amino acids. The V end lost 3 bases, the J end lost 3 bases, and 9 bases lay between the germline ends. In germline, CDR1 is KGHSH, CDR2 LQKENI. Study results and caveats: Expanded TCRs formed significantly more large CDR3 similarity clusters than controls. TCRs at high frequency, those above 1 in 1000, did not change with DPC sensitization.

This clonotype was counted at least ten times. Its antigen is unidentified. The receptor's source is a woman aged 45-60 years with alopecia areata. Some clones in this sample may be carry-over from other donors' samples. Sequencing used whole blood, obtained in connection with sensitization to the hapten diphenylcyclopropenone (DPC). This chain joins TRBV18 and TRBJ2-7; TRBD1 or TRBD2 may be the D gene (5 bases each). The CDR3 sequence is CASSPGRFYEQYF. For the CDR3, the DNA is TGTGCCAGCTCACCGGGACGGTTCTACGAGCAGTACTTC. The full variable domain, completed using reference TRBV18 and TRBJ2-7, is NAGVMQNPRHLVRRRGQEARLRCSPMKGHSHVYWYRQLPEEGLKFMVYLQKENIIDESGMPKERFSAEFPKEGPSILRIQQVVRGDSAAYFCASSPGRFYEQYFGPGTRLTVT.